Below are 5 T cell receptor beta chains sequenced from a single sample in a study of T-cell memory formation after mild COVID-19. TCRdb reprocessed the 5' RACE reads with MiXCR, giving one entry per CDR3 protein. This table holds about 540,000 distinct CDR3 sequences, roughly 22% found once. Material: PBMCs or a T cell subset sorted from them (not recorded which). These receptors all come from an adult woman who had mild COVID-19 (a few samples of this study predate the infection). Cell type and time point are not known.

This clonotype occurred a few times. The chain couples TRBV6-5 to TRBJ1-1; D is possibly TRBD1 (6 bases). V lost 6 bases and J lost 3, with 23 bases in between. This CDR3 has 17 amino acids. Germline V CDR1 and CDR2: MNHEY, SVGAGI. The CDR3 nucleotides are TGTGCCAGCAGATCCAACAGGGACCTCCGCGGGGACACTGAAGCTTTCTTT. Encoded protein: CASRSNRDLRGDTEAFF.

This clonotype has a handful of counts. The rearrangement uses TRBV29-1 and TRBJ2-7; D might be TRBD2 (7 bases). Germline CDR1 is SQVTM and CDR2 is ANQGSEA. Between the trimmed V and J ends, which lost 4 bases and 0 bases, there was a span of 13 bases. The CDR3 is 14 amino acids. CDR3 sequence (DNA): TGCAGCGTTGCCGGGGAGGGGGGCTCCTACGAGCAGTACTTC. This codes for CSVAGEGGSYEQYF.

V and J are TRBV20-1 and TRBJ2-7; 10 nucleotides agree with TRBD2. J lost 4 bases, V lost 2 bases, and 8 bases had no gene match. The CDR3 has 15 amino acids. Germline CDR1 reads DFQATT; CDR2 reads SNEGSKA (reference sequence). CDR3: CSARSLAGAGYEQYF. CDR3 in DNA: TGCAGTGCTAGATCTCTAGCGGGAGCGGGTTACGAGCAGTACTTC.

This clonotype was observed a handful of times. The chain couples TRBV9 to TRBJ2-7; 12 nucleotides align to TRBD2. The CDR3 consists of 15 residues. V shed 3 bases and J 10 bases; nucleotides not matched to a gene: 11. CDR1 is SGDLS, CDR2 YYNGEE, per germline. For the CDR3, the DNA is TGTGCCAGCAGCGCCCGGGGACTAGCGGGTGTGGAACAGTACTTC. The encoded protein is CASSARGLAGVEQYF.

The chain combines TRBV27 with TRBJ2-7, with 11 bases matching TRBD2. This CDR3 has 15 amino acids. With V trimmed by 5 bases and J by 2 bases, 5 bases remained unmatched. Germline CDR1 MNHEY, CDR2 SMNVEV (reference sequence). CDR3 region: CASSIGTSGTYEQYF. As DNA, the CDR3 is TGTGCCAGCAGTATCGGGACTAGCGGTACCTACGAGCAGTACTTC.